The next 25 T cell receptor beta chains were all read from a single sample in a study of cytomegalovirus exposure and HLA in healthy donors. With 60 Vbeta and 13 Jbeta primers, the PCR was carried out. Libraries were prepared by immunoSEQ multiplex PCR; TCRdb keeps only in-frame clonotypes and omits some of them. This sample yields about 80,000 clones, of which 70% to 80% are seen a single time; around 2.5% belongs to the top ten. Material for sequencing was PBMCs. Every receptor here comes from a man aged 30 to 39 in good health and CMV-seronegative.

This chain uses TRBV7-2 with TRBJ2-2; TRBD2 agrees at 8 bases. Trimming cost V 2 bases and J 5 bases; bases outside gene matches: 4. Germline V gene lookup returns CDR1 SGHTA and CDR2 FQGNSA. This CDR3 comprises 15 residues. CDR3 sequence (DNA): TGTGCCAGCAGCTTAATCGGCGGGAGGACCGGGGAGCTGTTTTTT. Translating gives CASSLIGGRTGELFF.

The chain couples TRBV7-9 to TRBJ2-5; D not resolved. This CDR3 region has 14 residues. CDR1 and CDR2 (germline): SEHNR, FQNEAQ (reference sequence). V lost 1 base and J 1 base, leaving 7 bases between the germline ends. Here the CDR3 DNA reads TGTGCCAGCAGCTTAGGCCCCAGCCAAGAGACCCAGTACTTC. It yields the protein CASSLGPSQETQYF.

V and J are TRBV30 and TRBJ1-6; D call uncertain. CDR3 length: 13 amino acids. The germline CDR1 and CDR2 sequences are GTSNPN and SVGIG (reference sequence). The V gene lost 5 bases and the J gene lost 0 bases, with 5 bases spanning the gap. CDR3 in amino acids: CAWAGSYNSPLHF. CDR3 sequence (DNA): TGTGCCTGGGCCGGCTCCTATAATTCACCCCTCCACTTT.

In this sample, this clone turned up a few times. This sequence joins TRBV28 and TRBJ1-2; TRBD1 matches 7 bases. Germline-derived CDR1 and CDR2 are MDHEN and SYDVKM. This CDR3 has 13 residues. The J segment lost 2 bases and the V segment lost 6 bases, leaving 3 bases of the junction unmatched. The CDR3 spells CASSRGQNYGYTF. The CDR3 DNA follows: TGTGCCAGCAGCCGGGGACAGAACTATGGCTACACCTTC.

The rearrangement links TRBV4-1 to TRBJ2-6, with D tentatively TRBD2 (5 bases). V lost 0 bases and J 0 bases, leaving 6 bases between the germline ends. Germline CDR1 reads MGHRA; CDR2 reads YSYEKL. The CDR3 runs to 16 residues. The CDR3 sequence: CASSQEAGSGANVLTF. DNA of the CDR3: TGCGCCAGCAGCCAAGAGGCGGGCTCTGGGGCCAACGTCCTGACTTTC.

This sequence joins TRBV20-1 and TRBJ2-1; no reliable D call. The germline V and J ends were trimmed by 3 bases and 10 bases, with 10 bases remaining between them. The germline CDR1 and CDR2 sequences are DFQATT and SNEGSKA (reference sequence). This CDR3 is 11 amino acids long. CDR3 in amino acids: CSASPLTEQFF. CDR3 DNA sequence: TGCAGTGCTAGCCCCCTGACAGAGCAGTTCTTC.

The chain couples TRBV7-9 to TRBJ2-5, with 8 nucleotides matching TRBD2. The closer fit of TRBJ2-7 to the DNA end suggests the J call may be wrong. CDR1 SEHNR and CDR2 FQNEAQ come from the germline V gene (reference sequence). The CDR3 is 14 amino acids. The CDR3 region has the DNA TGTGCCAGCAGCCCAGCGGGAGCCTTCTACGAGCAGTACTTC. The encoded protein is CASSPAGAFYEQYF.

The chain joins TRBV4-1 to TRBJ1-3; tentative D call: TRBD1 (6 bases). CDR1 MGHRA and CDR2 YSYEKL come from the germline V gene. This CDR3 comprises 17 residues. The V end was cut by 1 base, the J end by 0 bases, with 13 bases between. CDR3 sequence (DNA): TGCGCCAGCAGCCAAGGGGGTCAGGGACACTCTGGAAACACCATATATTTT. Translation: CASSQGGQGHSGNTIYF.

This sequence joins TRBV18 and TRBJ2-4; D gene unclear. The CDR3 contains 17 residues. Per germline, CDR1 KGHSH and CDR2 LQKENI. Trimming stripped 2 bases from V and 6 bases from J, with 20 bases between. The CDR3 DNA is TGTGCCAGCTCACCAAGCCTCACCCCAGGTATAGGAAACATTCAGTACTTC. Amino acids: CASSPSLTPGIGNIQYF.

V gene TRBV28 combines with J gene TRBJ2-7, with a possible D match to TRBD1 (5 bases). CDR3 size: 19 residues. Deletions cut 6 bases from V and 4 bases from J, with 31 bases between. Germline V gene data show CDR1 as MDHEN and CDR2 as SYDVKM. For the CDR3, the DNA is TGTGCCAGCAGCCCTCCCACCCTAGGGGTACAGCGCCCATCTTACGAGCAGTACTTC. This sequence encodes CASSPPTLGVQRPSYEQYF. Looking up the rest from reference TRBV28 and TRBJ2-7 gives the full variable domain: DVKVTQSSRYLVKRTGEKVFLECVQDMDHENMFWYRQDPGLGLRLIYFSYDVKMKEKGDIPEGYSVSREKKERFSLILESASTNQTSMYLCASSPPTLGVQRPSYEQYFGPGTRLTVT.

The chain combines TRBV2 with TRBJ1-1; perhaps TRBD1 as D (5 bases). Trimming removed 8 bases at V and 7 bases at J, with 17 bases between. Germline V lookup: CDR1 SNHLY, CDR2 FYNNEI. The CDR3 spans 13 residues. Here the CDR3 DNA reads TGTGCCAGCGGAGGGATGACAGTTAGTGAAGCTTTCTTT. Its translation is CASGGMTVSEAFF.

The chain is built from TRBV28 and TRBJ2-7; 7 bases fit TRBD1. Germline V lookup: CDR1 MDHEN, CDR2 SYDVKM. Trimming removed 2 bases from V and 5 bases from J; junction bases left unmatched: 3. The CDR3 runs 13 residues. CDR3 residues: CASSLSDRDEQYF. The CDR3, as DNA: TGTGCCAGCAGTTTAAGCGACAGGGACGAGCAGTACTTC.

The gene calls are TRBV12-5 and TRBJ2-1; D might be TRBD2 (5 bases). This CDR3 is built from 12 residues. V lost 3 bases and J lost 15, with 15 bases in between. Germline-derived CDR1 and CDR2 are LGHNT and FRNRAP. CDR3 DNA sequence: TGTGCTAGTGGTTTAGACGGCGGTGAGGGGTTCTTC. Its translation: CASGLDGGEGFF.

The chain couples TRBV12-2 to TRBJ2-3; the table's D call of TRBD1 was not tested on the DNA. TRBV12-2 is annotated as a pseudogene. The CDR3 is made up of 12 amino acids. The CDR3 protein is CASRPDTQTQYF. DNA of the CDR3: TGTGCAAGTCGCCCGGACACTCAAACGCAGTATTTT.

This rearrangement joins TRBV10-3 to TRBJ1-2; D remains ambiguous. Germline-derived CDR1 and CDR2 are ENHRY and SYGVKD. The CDR3 runs to 13 residues. Trimming took 0 bases from V and 7 from J, leaving 9 bases between them. Here the CDR3 reads CAISESEVTGYTF. CDR3 coding DNA: TGTGCCATCAGTGAGTCGGAGGTTACTGGCTACACCTTC.

This chain joins TRBV7-9 and TRBJ1-3; 9 positions match TRBD1. The V segment lost 4 bases and the J segment 4 bases; nucleotides outside the gene matches: 5. The CDR3 runs to 15 residues. Looked up from germline, CDR1 is SEHNR and CDR2 is FQNEAQ (reference sequence). The CDR3 region has the DNA TGTGCCAGCAGCTGGGCCGGGACAGGGGGAAACACCATATATTTT. Amino acids: CASSWAGTGGNTIYF.

In this sample, this clone turned up once. The chain carries TRBV4-3 and TRBJ2-7, with D perhaps TRBD2 (6 bases). There are 15 residues in the CDR3. With 0 bases removed from V and 2 bases from J, the gap between germline ends came to 11 bases. CDR1 and CDR2 from the germline V gene are LGHNA and YSLEER. CDR3 sequence reads: CASSQDRGMAYEQYF. The CDR3 nucleotides are TGCGCCAGCAGCCAAGATCGCGGGATGGCCTACGAGCAGTACTTC.

In regard to this clone: A junction end diverges from the germline sequence, so it may reflect a read error. This chain joins TRBV4-1 and TRBJ1-2; tentative D call: TRBD1 (5 bases). Per the germline V gene, CDR1 is MGHRA and CDR2 is YSYEKL. The CDR3 extends over 17 amino acids. The CDR3 protein is CASSQPTQGLKDYGYPF. The CDR3 bases are TGCGCCAGCAGCCAACCTACTCAGGGTTTGAAGGACTATGGCTACCCCTTC.

V usage is TRBV7-2 and J usage is TRBJ1-5, with a possible D match to TRBD1 (5 bases). The V gene lost 1 base and the J gene lost 2 bases, with 12 bases spanning the gap. CDR3 length: 16 amino acids. Germline V gene data show CDR1 as SGHTA and CDR2 as FQGNSA. The CDR3 is CASSLVGGSGNQPQHF. CDR3 sequence (DNA): TGTGCCAGCAGCTTAGTTGGGGGGTCGGGCAATCAGCCCCAGCATTTT. The variable domain in full, with the rest retrieved from reference TRBV7-2 and TRBJ1-5, is GAGVSQSPSNKVTEKGKDVELRCDPISGHTALYWYRQSLGQGLEFLIYFQGNSAPDKSGLPSDRFSAERTGGSVSTLTIQRTQQEDSAVYLCASSLVGGSGNQPQHFGDGTRLSIL.

V gene TRBV5-1 combines with J gene TRBJ2-1; D unresolved. Germline CDR1 SGHRS, CDR2 YFSETQ. V was shortened by 8 bases and J by 7 bases, with 25 bases between the two germline ends. This CDR3 spans 16 amino acids. CDR3 in amino acids: CASAAGNPVRLNEQFF. Here the CDR3 DNA reads TGCGCCAGTGCGGCCGGAAACCCAGTCCGGTTAAATGAGCAGTTCTTC.

The chain carries TRBV5-4 and TRBJ2-7; the D gene is possibly TRBD2 (5 bases). Germline loops: CDR1 SGHNT, CDR2 YYREEE (reference sequence). CDR3 length: 14 residues. Trimming removed 0 bases at V and 2 bases at J, with 9 bases between. CDR3 in amino acids: CASSLAGTTYEQYF. CDR3 in DNA: TGTGCCAGCAGCTTGGCGGGAACGACCTACGAGCAGTACTTC.

This clone was found a few times. The chain recombines TRBV7-8 with TRBJ2-5; tentatively, D is TRBD2 (6 bases). CDR1 is SGHVS, CDR2 FQNEAQ, per germline. The CDR3 totals 13 residues. With 3 bases removed from V and 4 bases from J, the gap between germline ends came to 9 bases. The CDR3 coding sequence is TGTGCCAGCAGCTTCGGGGGTTCAGAGACCCAGTACTTC. This gives the protein CASSFGGSETQYF.

This chain uses TRBV5-5 with TRBJ1-1, with unresolved D. V was clipped by 2 bases and J by 4 bases, with 9 bases between them. Germline CDR1 is SGHKS and CDR2 is YYEKEE (reference sequence). The CDR3 is 13 residues long. CDR3 sequence reads: CASSFTEVTEAFF. DNA for the CDR3: TGTGCCAGCAGCTTCACTGAAGTCACTGAAGCTTTCTTT.

This clone turned up a few times. The rearrangement uses TRBV6-6 and TRBJ2-5; 7 nucleotides match TRBD1. This CDR3 region has 12 residues. The J segment lost 4 bases and the V segment lost 10 bases, leaving 6 bases of the junction unmatched. Looked up from germline, CDR1 is MNHNY and CDR2 is SVGAGI (reference sequence). This CDR3 reads CATGDSVETQYF. The CDR3 DNA reads TGTGCCACCGGGGACAGCGTAGAGACCCAGTACTTC.

This chain's CDR3 is CAWSGGQSGAFYEQYF. The CDR3 DNA is TGTGCCTGGAGTGGGGGTCAAAGCGGGGCGTTCTACGAGCAGTACTTC. The chain recombines TRBV30 with TRBJ2-7; 7 positions match TRBD2. The J segment lost 3 bases and the V segment lost 1 base, leaving 12 bases of the junction unmatched. The germline gives CDR1 GTSNPN, CDR2 SVGIG (reference sequence). This CDR3 has 16 amino acids. Combining the CDR3 with reference TRBV30 and TRBJ2-7 gives the whole variable domain SQTIHQWPATLVQPVGSPLSLECTVEGTSNPNLYWYRQAAGRGLQLLFYSVGIGQISSEVPQNLSASRPQDRQFILSSKKLLLSDSGFYLCAWSGGQSGAFYEQYFGPGTRLTVT.